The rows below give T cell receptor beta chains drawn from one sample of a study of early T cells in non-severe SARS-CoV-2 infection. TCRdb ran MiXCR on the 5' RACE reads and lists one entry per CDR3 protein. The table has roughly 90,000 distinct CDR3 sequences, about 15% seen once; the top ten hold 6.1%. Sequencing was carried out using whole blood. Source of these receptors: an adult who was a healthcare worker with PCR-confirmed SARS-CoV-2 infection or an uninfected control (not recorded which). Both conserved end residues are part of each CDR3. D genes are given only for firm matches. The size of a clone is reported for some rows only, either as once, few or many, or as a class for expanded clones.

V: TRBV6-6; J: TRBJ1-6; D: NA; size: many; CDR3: CASTQLGGNSPLHF; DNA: TGTGCCAGCACCCAACTAGGGGGGAATTCACCCCTCCACTTT
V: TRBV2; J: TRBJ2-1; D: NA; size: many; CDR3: CAQSTTKAKNEQFF; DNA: TGTGCCCAGTCGACGACTAAGGCTAAGAATGAGCAGTTCTTC
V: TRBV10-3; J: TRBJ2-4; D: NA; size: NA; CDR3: CAISEGNIQYF; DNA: TGTGCCATCAGTGAAGGGAACATTCAGTACTTC
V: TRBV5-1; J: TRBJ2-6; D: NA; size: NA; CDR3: CASSTAGANVLTF; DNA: TGCGCCAGCAGCACCGCTGGGGCCAACGTCCTGACTTTC
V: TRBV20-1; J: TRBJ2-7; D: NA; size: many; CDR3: CSAGAYEQYF; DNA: TGCAGTGCAGGGGCCTACGAGCAGTACTTC
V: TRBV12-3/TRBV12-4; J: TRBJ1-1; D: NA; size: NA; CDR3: CASSLVKNTEAFF; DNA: TGTGCCAGCAGTTTAGTCAAGAACACTGAAGCTTTCTTT
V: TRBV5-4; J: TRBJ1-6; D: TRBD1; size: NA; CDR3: CASSSTGGWALDSPLHF; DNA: TGTGCCAGCAGCTCGACAGGGGGCTGGGCGTTGGATTCACCCCTCCACTTT
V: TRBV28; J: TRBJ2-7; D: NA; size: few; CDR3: CASRPIPAGGASYEQYF; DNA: TGTGCCAGCAGACCCATCCCCGCCGGGGGCGCGTCCTACGAGCAGTACTTC
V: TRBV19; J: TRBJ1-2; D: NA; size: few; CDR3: CASWDGNYGYTF; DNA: TGTGCCAGCTGGGACGGCAACTATGGCTACACCTTC
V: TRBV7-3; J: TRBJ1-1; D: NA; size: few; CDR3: CASSLAENTEAFF; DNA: TGTGCCAGCAGCTTGGCAGAGAACACTGAAGCTTTCTTT
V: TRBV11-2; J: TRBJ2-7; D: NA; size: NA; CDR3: CASSLYMPSYEQYF; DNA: TGTGCCAGCAGCTTATACATGCCCTCCTACGAGCAGTACTTC
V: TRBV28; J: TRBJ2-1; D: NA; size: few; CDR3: CASSHLSSYNEQFF; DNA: TGTGCCAGCAGCCATCTAAGCTCCTACAATGAGCAGTTCTTC
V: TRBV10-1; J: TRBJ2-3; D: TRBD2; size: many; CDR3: CASTPSGGTDTQYF; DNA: TGCGCCAGCACTCCTAGCGGGGGGACAGATACGCAGTATTTT
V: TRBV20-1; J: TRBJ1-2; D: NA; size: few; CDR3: CSARDVAYGYTF; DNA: TGCAGTGCTAGGGACGTCGCCTATGGCTACACCTTC
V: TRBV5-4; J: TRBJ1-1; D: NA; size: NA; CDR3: CASSGQNTEAFF; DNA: TGTGCCAGCAGCGGGCAGAACACTGAAGCTTTCTTT
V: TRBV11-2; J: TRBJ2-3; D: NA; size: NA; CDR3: CASSLWNSGGTDTQYF; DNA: TGTGCCAGCAGCTTATGGAACAGCGGCGGAACAGATACGCAGTATTTT
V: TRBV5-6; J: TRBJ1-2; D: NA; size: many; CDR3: CASINILRDLVPNYGYTF; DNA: TGTGCCAGCATCAACATTTTACGGGACTTAGTCCCTAACTATGGCTACACCTTC
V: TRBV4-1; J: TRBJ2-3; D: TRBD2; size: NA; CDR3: CASSQDIRRGSTDTQYF; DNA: TGCGCCAGCAGCCAAGATATAAGGCGGGGGAGCACAGATACGCAGTATTTT
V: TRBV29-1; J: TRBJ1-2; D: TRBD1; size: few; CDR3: CSVVRGRGYGYTF; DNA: TGCAGCGTTGTCAGGGGGCGCGGTTATGGCTACACCTTC
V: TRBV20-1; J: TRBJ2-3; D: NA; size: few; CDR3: CSAQVPDTQYF; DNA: TGCAGTGCCCAGGTACCAGATACGCAGTATTTT
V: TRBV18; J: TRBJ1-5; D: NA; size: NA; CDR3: CASSRTALGNQPQHF; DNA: TGTGCCAGCTCACGCACAGCCTTGGGGAATCAGCCCCAGCATTTT
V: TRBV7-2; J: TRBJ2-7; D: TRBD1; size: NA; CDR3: CASSLAGQSYEQYF; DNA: TGTGCCAGCAGCTTAGCGGGACAGTCCTACGAGCAGTACTTC
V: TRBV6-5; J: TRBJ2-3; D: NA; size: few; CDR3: CASSYSGGGTDTQYF; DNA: TGTGCCAGCAGTTACTCTGGCGGGGGCACAGATACGCAGTATTTT
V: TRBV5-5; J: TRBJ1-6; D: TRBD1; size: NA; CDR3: CASSYERGPVSPLHF; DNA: TGTGCCAGCAGCTACGAAAGGGGGCCAGTTTCACCCCTCCACTTT
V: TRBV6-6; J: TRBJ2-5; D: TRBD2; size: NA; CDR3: CASSYVAGGPPQETQYF; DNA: TGTGCCAGCAGTTATGTAGCGGGGGGCCCCCCCCAAGAGACCCAGTACTTC
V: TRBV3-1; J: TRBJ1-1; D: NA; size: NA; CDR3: CASSQEGTPNTEAFF; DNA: TGTGCCAGCAGCCAAGAGGGGACACCGAACACTGAAGCTTTCTTT
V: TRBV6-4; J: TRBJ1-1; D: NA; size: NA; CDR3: CASSDSPGSTEAFF; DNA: TGTGCCAGCAGTGACTCGCCGGGGAGCACTGAAGCTTTCTTT
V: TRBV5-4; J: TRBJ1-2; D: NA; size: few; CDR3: CASSLGPGAQDGYTF; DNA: TGTGCCAGCAGCTTGGGGCCGGGGGCGCAGGATGGCTACACCTTC
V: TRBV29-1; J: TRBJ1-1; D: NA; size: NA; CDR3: CSVLYTGFMNTEAFF; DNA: TGCAGCGTTCTCTACACAGGGTTCATGAACACTGAAGCTTTCTTT
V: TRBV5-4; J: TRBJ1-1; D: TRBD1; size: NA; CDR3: CASSSATGGVRSLTEAFF; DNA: TGTGCCAGCAGCTCAGCGACAGGGGGGGTTCGTAGCCTCACTGAAGCTTTCTTT
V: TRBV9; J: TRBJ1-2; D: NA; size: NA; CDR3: CASSGMPGRLFYGYTF; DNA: TGTGCCAGCAGCGGGATGCCCGGACGGTTATTTTATGGCTACACCTTC